Below are 32 T cell receptor beta chains sequenced from a single sample in a study of immune evolution from preneoplasia to lung adenocarcinoma. Assay used: immunoSEQ multiplex PCR; TCRdb lists only in-frame clones, some missing. The sample contains some 9,000 clones, 75% to 90% of which appear only once. The sequenced sample was FFPE lung adenocarcinoma in situ tissue. Receptors were obtained from a person between 70 and 80 years old with lung adenocarcinoma.

The V and J genes are TRBV6-5 and TRBJ1-6, with TRBD1 identical over 10 bases. CDR3 size: 15 residues. J was trimmed by 8 bases and V by 2 bases; bases with no gene match: 3. Germline V CDR1 and CDR2: MNHEY, SVGAGI. The DNA for the CDR3 is TGTGCCAGCAGTTACACCGGGACAGGGGATTCACCCCTCCACTTT. Its protein is CASSYTGTGDSPLHF.

Notes on this clone: In the same sample, other DNA sequences code for this CDR3. V is TRBV5-6 and J is TRBJ2-5; the D gene is possibly TRBD2 (6 bases). Trimming cost V 4 bases and J 4 bases, with 11 bases left between them. From germline, CDR1 is SGHDT and CDR2 YYEEEE. The CDR3 covers 13 residues. The CDR3, as DNA: TGTGCCAGCAGCGGGAGGTGGGGAGAGACCCAGTACTTC. Residues: CASSGRWGETQYF.

Only a few counts were recorded for this clone. This chain uses TRBV6-1 with TRBJ2-3, with TRBD2 as a possible D gene (5 bases). CDR1 is MNHNS, CDR2 SASEGT, per germline. Trimming cost V 2 bases and J 4 bases, with 13 bases left between them. The CDR3 spans 15 residues. CDR3 bases: TGTGCCAGCAGTGAAAAAGCTCTAGCATCAGATACGCAGTATTTT. Its translation is CASSEKALASDTQYF.

The chain links TRBV9 to TRBJ2-1; a possible D gene is TRBD2 (5 bases). The germline V gene encodes CDR1 SGDLS and CDR2 YYNGEE. V lost 0 bases and J 4 bases, leaving 14 bases between the germline ends. The CDR3 consists of 16 residues. The chain's CDR3 is CASSVDWTGTYNEQFF. CDR3 in DNA: TGTGCCAGCAGCGTAGATTGGACGGGAACTTACAATGAGCAGTTCTTC.

The V and J genes are TRBV9 and TRBJ2-7; D call uncertain. The CDR3 has 15 amino acids. CDR1 SGDLS and CDR2 YYNGEE come from the germline V gene. V was pared by 5 bases and J by 1 base, with 16 bases between. DNA of the CDR3: TGTGCCAGCAGTGTTGGCCCACATTATTCCTACGAGCAGTACTTC. Translating it yields CASSVGPHYSYEQYF. The full variable domain, rest sourced from reference TRBV9 and TRBJ2-7, is DSGVTQTPKHLITATGQRVTLRCSPRSGDLSVYWYQQSLDQGLQFLIQYYNGEERAKGNILERFSAQQFPDLHSELNLSSLELGDSALYFCASSVGPHYSYEQYFGPGTRLTVT.

The CDR3 DNA reads TGTGCCAGCAGACCGGGACTTCTGTACCAAGAGACCCAGTACTTC. Translating gives CASRPGLLYQETQYF. The V gene is TRBV27, the J gene TRBJ2-5; weak D call: TRBD2 (6 bases). V lost 6 bases and J lost 0, with 14 bases in between. Looked up from germline, CDR1 is MNHEY and CDR2 is SMNVEV (reference sequence). The CDR3 is made up of 15 amino acids.

The chain joins TRBV18 to TRBJ2-5; weak D call: TRBD2 (5 bases). In germline, CDR1 is KGHSH, CDR2 LQKENI. The CDR3 extends over 13 amino acids. V lost 3 bases and J 5 bases, leaving 10 bases between the germline ends. The CDR3 region is CASSPTWEETQYF. As DNA, the CDR3 is TGTGCCAGCTCACCTACGTGGGAGGAGACCCAGTACTTC.

The V call is TRBV6-6, the J call TRBJ1-2; D uncertain. V lost 3 bases, J lost 7 bases, and 9 bases lay in between. The CDR3 spans 12 residues. The germline CDR1 and CDR2 sequences are MNHNY and SVGAGI (reference sequence). CDR3 protein: CASSYLGSGYTF. CDR3 nucleotide sequence: TGTGCCAGCAGTTATTTAGGGTCTGGCTACACCTTC.

The sample holds one count of this clone. The chain links TRBV2 to TRBJ1-5, with 7 positions matching TRBD1. V shed 6 bases and J 1 base; nucleotides not matched to a gene: 6. The CDR3 contains 15 residues. The germline V gene has CDR1 SNHLY and CDR2 FYNNEI. CDR3 sequence: CASRDRVSSNQPQHF. The DNA for the CDR3 is TGTGCCAGCAGAGACAGGGTCTCAAGCAATCAGCCCCAGCATTTT.

The V gene is TRBV5-1, the J gene TRBJ1-2; maybe TRBD1 (5 bases). CDR3 length: 12 amino acids. The germline V gene has CDR1 SGHRS and CDR2 YFSETQ. Deletions cut 7 bases from V and 4 bases from J, with 11 bases between. CDR3 in DNA: TGCGCCAGCGGGGACGCAGGCTATGGCTACACCTTC. Translation gives CASGDAGYGYTF.

This clone was counted only a few times. The chain couples TRBV7-8 to TRBJ1-1, with TRBD1 as a possible D gene (5 bases). V lost 4 bases and J lost 7, with 13 bases in between. Germline V gene sequence: CDR1 SGHVS, CDR2 FQNEAQ. This CDR3 spans 13 amino acids. The CDR3 DNA sequence: TGTGCCAGCAGCTCTTCCGACAGCCTTGAAGCTTTCTTT. Residues: CASSSSDSLEAFF.

The chain links TRBV5-1 to TRBJ2-5; 11 nucleotides align to TRBD2. The ends lost 2 bases at V and 5 bases at J; junction bases unmatched: 14. Per the germline V gene, CDR1 is SGHRS and CDR2 is YFSETQ. This CDR3 is built from 18 residues. In DNA form, the CDR3 reads TGCGCCAGCAGCTTATCCGGGACTAGCGGTGGGCCATGGGAGACCCAGTACTTC. This translates into CASSLSGTSGGPWETQYF. Full variable domain (missing parts from reference TRBV5-1 and TRBJ2-5): KAGVTQTPRYLIKTRGQQVTLSCSPISGHRSVSWYQQTPGQGLQFLFEYFSETQRNKGNFPGRFSGRQFSNSRSEMNVSTLELGDSALYLCASSLSGTSGGPWETQYFGPGTRLLVL.

V is TRBV4-2 and J is TRBJ2-1; 13 bases line up with TRBD2. V shed 3 bases and J 3 bases; nucleotides not matched to a gene: 11. Germline lookup yields CDR1 LGHNA and CDR2 YNFKEQ. The CDR3 contains 19 residues. CDR3: CASSHRTSGSTDGYNEQFF. DNA of the CDR3: TGTGCCAGCAGCCACCGGACTAGCGGGAGTACCGACGGCTACAATGAGCAGTTCTTC.

The chain joins TRBV7-2 to TRBJ2-7; D is undetermined. Deletions cut 1 base from V and 4 bases from J, with 2 bases between. Germline CDR1 reads SGHTA; CDR2 reads FQGNSA. CDR3 size: 11 residues. Here the CDR3 DNA reads TGTGCCAGCAGCTTAGTTTACGAGCAGTACTTC. Translation: CASSLVYEQYF.

The chain combines TRBV5-8 with TRBJ1-5; unclear D gene. The CDR3 loop spans 17 amino acids. Germline CDR1 reads SGHTS; CDR2 reads YDEGEE. V was pared by 2 bases and J by 2 bases, with 17 bases between. The CDR3 spells CASSFYPTQVGNQPQHF. As DNA, the CDR3 is TGTGCCAGCAGCTTCTATCCCACGCAGGTGGGCAATCAGCCCCAGCATTTT.

The V gene is TRBV11-3, the J gene TRBJ1-2, with D perhaps matching TRBD1 (6 bases). V was cut by 10 bases and J by 5 bases, with 17 bases left in between. The germline CDR1 and CDR2 sequences are SGHNT and YENEEA. The CDR3 is 13 amino acids. CDR3 sequence: CAKNRAPQYGYTF. The CDR3 DNA is TGTGCCAAAAACAGGGCTCCGCAATATGGCTACACCTTC. Supplemented by reference TRBV11-3 and TRBJ1-2, the full variable domain reads EAGVVQSPRYKIIEKKQPVAFWCNPISGHNTLYWYLQNLGQGPELLIRYENEEAVDDSQLPKDRFSAERLKGVDSTLKIQPAELGDSAVYLCAKNRAPQYGYTFGSGTRLTVV.

The gene calls are TRBV29-1 and TRBJ2-2; perhaps TRBD2 as D (6 bases). The CDR3 runs 15 residues. The germline gives CDR1 SQVTM, CDR2 ANQGSEA. V lost 4 bases and J lost 5, with 17 bases in between. The CDR3 DNA reads TGCAGCGTTGGACAAGTCGATGGGAGGACCGGGGAGCTGTTTTTT. Translating it yields CSVGQVDGRTGELFF.

CDR3 sequence reads: CASSLHGSSGYTF. The CDR3 DNA reads as TGCGCCAGCAGCTTGCACGGGAGTTCTGGCTACACCTTC. The J gene is TRBJ1-2, the V gene TRBV5-1; the D is unclear. From germline, CDR1 is SGHRS and CDR2 YFSETQ. The CDR3 has 13 amino acids. Trimming left V 1 base short and J 7 bases short, with 11 bases between.

The chain joins TRBV29-1 to TRBJ1-5; maybe TRBD1 (5 bases). This CDR3 is built from 12 residues. CDR1 is SQVTM, CDR2 ANQGSEA, per germline. V was trimmed by 3 bases and J by 9 bases, leaving 12 bases between them. CDR3: CSVEGGDGPQHF. CDR3 coding DNA: TGCAGCGTTGAGGGGGGAGATGGGCCCCAGCATTTT.

The chain has TRBV28 and TRBJ1-2; D not resolved. Germline assignment: CDR1 MDHEN and CDR2 SYDVKM. Trimming stripped 6 bases from V and 6 bases from J, with 5 bases between. CDR3 size: 10 residues. The CDR3 DNA sequence: TGTGCCAGCAGGAACCATGGCTACACCTTC. Translating it yields CASRNHGYTF.

The CDR3 region has the DNA TGTGCCAGCAGTACCTCTGACAGGACGTTGAGCTACACCTTC. Translation: CASSTSDRTLSYTF. The rearrangement joins TRBV28 to TRBJ1-2; D perhaps matches TRBD1 (6 bases). The V and J ends lost 5 bases and 9 bases respectively, with 19 bases between them. Germline V gene data show CDR1 as MDHEN and CDR2 as SYDVKM. The CDR3 has 14 residues.

This clone has a single count. The chain joins TRBV4-2 to TRBJ2-1; D gene ambiguous. The CDR3 loop spans 14 amino acids. V dropped 0 bases and J dropped 7 bases, with 10 bases sitting between them. Germline V gene lookup returns CDR1 LGHNA and CDR2 YNFKEQ. In DNA, the CDR3 is TGTGCCAGCAGCCAAGACGGCCTGCTTAATGAGCAGTTCTTC. Amino acid sequence: CASSQDGLLNEQFF.

The chain links TRBV19 to TRBJ2-1, with a possible D match to TRBD2 (5 bases). The V and J ends lost 3 bases and 5 bases respectively, with 11 bases between them. Germline CDR1 and CDR2: LNHDA and SQIVND (reference sequence). This CDR3 contains 14 residues. The CDR3: CASSMVSGNNEQFF. The CDR3 DNA reads TGTGCCAGTAGTATGGTATCGGGGAACAATGAGCAGTTCTTC.

This clone has just a few counts. J is TRBJ1-5 and V is TRBV30; a weak D match, TRBD1 (5 bases). This CDR3 is built from 14 residues. V lost 4 bases to trimming and J lost 5 bases, with 15 bases between them. Germline V lookup: CDR1 GTSNPN, CDR2 SVGIG (reference sequence). CDR3 in amino acids: CAWTVGGKDQPQHF. CDR3 bases: TGTGCCTGGACAGTGGGGGGAAAGGATCAGCCCCAGCATTTT.

The rearrangement uses TRBV27 and TRBJ2-1; TRBD2 matches at 10 bases. The germline V gene has CDR1 MNHEY and CDR2 SMNVEV (reference sequence). The CDR3 is 15 residues long. The trim removed 8 bases at V and 10 bases at J, leaving 14 bases unmatched. CDR3 region: CASGRGLAGVSEQFF. CDR3 in DNA: TGTGCCAGCGGTCGTGGTCTAGCGGGAGTGAGCGAGCAGTTCTTC.

This chain links TRBV10-2 with TRBJ1-1; possible D gene TRBD1, 5 bases. This CDR3 region has 14 residues. Germline CDR1 and CDR2: WSHSY and SAAADI. V was trimmed by 7 bases and J by 1 base, leaving 13 bases between them. In nucleotides, the CDR3 is TGCGCCAGCATCCCGGACACCTCGAACACTGAAGCTTTCTTT. Protein product: CASIPDTSNTEAFF.

CDR3 loop: CASSRTGGAFGGELFF. Here the CDR3 DNA reads TGTGCCAGCAGCCGTACCGGGGGGGCTTTCGGTGGGGAGCTGTTTTTT. The chain couples TRBV4-2 to TRBJ2-2; TRBD2 matches 8 bases. With 4 bases clipped from V and 8 bases from J, the junction kept 12 bases outside the gene matches. This CDR3 has 16 amino acids. Germline V gives CDR1 LGHNA, CDR2 YNFKEQ.

This sequence joins TRBV5-1 and TRBJ1-1, with 8 bases that match TRBD1. After removal of 3 bases from V and 4 bases from J, the junction contained 2 bases not matched to a gene. This CDR3 is built from 13 residues. CDR1 is SGHRS, CDR2 YFSETQ, per germline. In nucleotides, the CDR3 is TGCGCCAGCAGCTCTCAGGGGGCCACTGAAGCTTTCTTT. Translation: CASSSQGATEAFF.

The V gene is TRBV11-2, the J gene TRBJ2-5; D is unclear. The length of the CDR3 is 12 residues. V was cut by 2 bases and J by 5 bases, with 6 bases left in between. Germline loops: CDR1 SGHAT, CDR2 FQNNGV. CDR3 nucleotides: TGTGCCAGCAGCTTAAATTCGGAGACCCAGTACTTC. Its translation is CASSLNSETQYF.

In this sample, this clone turned up a few times. V is TRBV11-3 and J is TRBJ1-4; possibly TRBD1 for D (6 bases). The CDR3 consists of 14 residues. The V end lost 7 bases, the J end lost 0 bases, and 9 bases lay between the germline ends. Germline V gene data show CDR1 as SGHNT and CDR2 as YENEEA. The CDR3 sequence: CASNRGATNEKLFF. The CDR3 DNA sequence: TGTGCCAGCAATAGGGGGGCAACTAATGAAAAACTGTTTTTT.

The CDR3 spells CASTLGQGFRYGYTF. DNA for the CDR3: TGTGCCAGCACCTTGGGACAGGGATTTCGCTATGGCTACACCTTC. This chain uses TRBV28 with TRBJ1-2; TRBD1 matches at 9 bases. CDR3 length: 15 residues. V gave up 7 bases and J gave up 4 bases; unmatched junction bases: 10. Germline V lookup: CDR1 MDHEN, CDR2 SYDVKM.

The V call is TRBV11-3, the J call TRBJ2-7, with TRBD1 identical over 7 bases. The CDR3 runs 15 residues. After removal of 2 bases from V and 1 base from J, the junction contained 5 bases not matched to a gene. CDR1 and CDR2 from the germline V gene are SGHNT and YENEEA. The CDR3 bases are TGTGCCAGCAGCTTACCAGGACAGGAGTCCTACGAGCAGTACTTC. This codes for CASSLPGQESYEQYF.